This T cell receptor beta chain was recorded in a study of CD8+ T cells in alopecia areata. The CDR3 is made up of 13 amino acids. V lost 7 bases to trimming and J lost 0 bases, with 7 bases between them. From germline, CDR1 is SNHLY and CDR2 FYNNEI. The treatment is: oral pan-JAK inhibitor, 5-10 mg twice daily. Extracted from the samples, RNA was reverse transcribed into cDNA to serve as the sequencing template. Here immunoSEQ multiplex PCR was the method, and the copy in TCRdb shows in-frame clones only, minus some. The sample has some 170,000 clones; 58% are singletons. The sequenced sample was CD4+ T cells sorted from blood, obtained at approximately week 60, from a patient treated with tofacitinib. The receptor's source is a human donor with alopecia areata. The chain couples TRBV2 to TRBJ2-1, with a possible D match to TRBD2 (5 bases). CDR3 coding DNA: TGTGCCAGCAAGCGGCCCTCCTACAATGAGCAGTTCTTC. Its protein is CASKRPSYNEQFF.